Listed below are T cell receptor beta chains from one sample, sequenced in a study of cytomegalovirus exposure and HLA in healthy donors. Profiling relied on immunoSEQ multiplex PCR, and the TCRdb table lists in-frame clones only, not all of them. Counted here are 250,000 to 350,000 clones, roughly 86% occurring once; the ten biggest clones make up around 0.88%. Input material: PBMCs. Receptor source: a man aged 25 to 40 in good health and CMV-seronegative. Each CDR3 is given with its conserved first and last residue. D genes are given only for firm matches. Clone sizes are given selectively: once, few, many, or a class where the clone is expanded.

.,TRBJ2-1,TRBD1,TRBV6-5,TGTGCCAGCAGCCGACAGGGATTACATTACAATGAGCAGTTCTTC,CASSRQGLHYNEQFF
.,TRBJ1-3,.,TRBV5-1,TGCGCCAGCAGCTTGTTCGGGGATCGCGGAAACACCATATATTTT,CASSLFGDRGNTIYF
.,TRBJ1-1,.,TRBV18,TGTGCCAGCTCACCGTACAGGGTGGACACTGAAGCTTTCTTT,CASSPYRVDTEAFF
.,TRBJ1-6,TRBD1,TRBV13,TGTGCCAGCAGCCTTAACAGGGGTGATTCACCCCTCCACTTT,CASSLNRGDSPLHF
.,TRBJ1-2,.,TRBV5-1,TGCGCCAGCAGCTTGGAGGTCGCCATCCCAACAGTTTATGGCTACACCTTC,CASSLEVAIPTVYGYTF
.,TRBJ2-7,.,TRBV5-6,TGTGCCAGCAGCTTTCTCGGGGGAATCTACTACGAGCAGTACTTC,CASSFLGGIYYEQYF
.,TRBJ2-2,.,TRBV19,TGTGCCAGTAGTTTCTCGAACACCGGGGAGCTGTTTTTT,CASSFSNTGELFF
.,TRBJ1-2,TRBD1,TRBV5-1,TGCGCCAGCAGCTTGTTGGGACAGAACTATGGCTACACCTTC,CASSLLGQNYGYTF
.,TRBJ2-1,.,TRBV10-3,TGTGCCATCAAAGCGGGTAATGAGCAGTTCTTC,CAIKAGNEQFF
.,TRBJ2-1,.,TRBV11-2,TGTGCCAGCAGCTTTTCAGCGAGCTCCTACAATGAGCAGTTCTTC,CASSFSASSYNEQFF
.,TRBJ1-2,.,TRBV29-1,TGCAGCGTTGAAGAGCAGGGGAACTATGGCTACACCTTC,CSVEEQGNYGYTF
.,TRBJ2-1,TRBD1,TRBV4-3,TGCGCCAGCAGCCAAGATCTACCCAGGGGGTGGTACAATGAGCAGTTCTTC,CASSQDLPRGWYNEQFF
.,TRBJ2-2,.,TRBV19,TGTGCCAGTAGTAACCGGGGGGCTGCCGGGGAGCTGTTTTTT,CASSNRGAAGELFF
.,TRBJ1-4,TRBD1,TRBV6-5,TGTGCCAGCAGGGAAACCGGGACAGCAAATGAAAAACTGTTTTTT,CASRETGTANEKLFF
.,TRBJ2-3,TRBD2,TRBV18,TGTGCCAGCTCACAACGGACTAGCGGTACAGATACGCAGTATTTT,CASSQRTSGTDTQYF
.,TRBJ1-1,TRBD1,TRBV7-8,TGTGCCAGCAGCTCACAGGGGTTTGTGAACACTGAAGCTTTCTTT,CASSSQGFVNTEAFF
.,TRBJ2-7,.,TRBV11-1,TGTGCCAGCAGAATCGGCGGCAGTACCTACGAGCAGTACTTC,CASRIGGSTYEQYF
.,TRBJ2-7,TRBD2,TRBV5-4,TGTGCCAGCAGCAACCGACTAGCGGGGCCCATATACGAGCAGTACTTC,CASSNRLAGPIYEQYF
.,TRBJ2-7,.,TRBV5-5,TGTGCCAGCAGCTTGGGTCCGGAGCCCAGAGAGTACTTC,CASSLGPEPREYF
.,TRBJ2-3,.,TRBV27,TGTGCCAGCAGCACCCGCGTGACAGCCCCTAGCACAGATACGCAGTATTTT,CASSTRVTAPSTDTQYF
.,TRBJ1-3,TRBD1,TRBV27,TGTGCCAGCAGCTACAGGGGGGGGGCTGGAAACACCATATATTTT,CASSYRGGAGNTIYF
.,TRBJ2-2,.,TRBV27,TGTGCCAGCAGTTTATATCTCGGGGAGCTGTTTTTT,CASSLYLGELFF
.,TRBJ2-7,TRBD1,TRBV4-2,TGTGCCAGCAGCCAAGATTCAGGGACAGGCTGGCCCTACGAGCAGTACTTC,CASSQDSGTGWPYEQYF
.,TRBJ2-7,.,TRBV29-1,TGCAGCGTTGAACAATCCTACGAGCAGTACTTC,CSVEQSYEQYF
once,TRBJ1-2,TRBD1,TRBV7-8,TGTGCCAGCAGCCACACCAGGGGGCGATCTCCTAACTATGGCTACACCTTC,CASSHTRGRSPNYGYTF
.,TRBJ2-7,.,TRBV6-4,TGTGCCAGCCGGCCGGAGCCCGTTGGAACCTCAGAGCAGTACTTC,CASRPEPVGTSEQYF
.,TRBJ1-1,TRBD1,TRBV18,TGTGCCAGCTCACCATTCGGACAGGGCTACACTGAAGCTTTCTTT,CASSPFGQGYTEAFF
.,TRBJ2-7,.,TRBV23-1,TGCGCCAGCAGTCGCCTCCTCCGGGACATTTTCTACGAGCAGTACTTC,CASSRLLRDIFYEQYF
few,TRBJ1-2,TRBD1,TRBV19,TGTGCCAGCACGTATGGGGGACAGGGAACCGCTGGCTACACCTTC,CASTYGGQGTAGYTF
.,TRBJ2-7,TRBD1,TRBV19,TGTGCCAGTACCCCAACGGGACAGGTGGCCTACGAGCAGTACTTC,CASTPTGQVAYEQYF
.,TRBJ2-7,.,TRBV6-1,TGTGCCAGCAGCCCCCCCGCGACCTACGAGCAGTACTTC,CASSPPATYEQYF
.,TRBJ2-3,TRBD2,TRBV7-9,TGTGCCAGCAGCTTGACTAGCGATACGCAGTATTTT,CASSLTSDTQYF
.,TRBJ2-5,.,TRBV12-5,TGTGCTAGTGGTTTAGTAAAGCGGCAAGAGACCCAGTACTTC,CASGLVKRQETQYF
.,TRBJ2-1,.,TRBV9,TGTGCCAGCAGCGTAGAAACTTACAATGAGCAGTTCTTC,CASSVETYNEQFF
few,TRBJ1-2,TRBD1,TRBV19,TGTGCCAGCGTAGAGACAGGGTGGGGCGGCTACACCTTC,CASVETGWGGYTF
.,TRBJ2-1,.,TRBV2,TGTGCCAGCAATAGGGGTTCGGGGGGCGAGTCCTACAATGAGCAGTTCTTC,CASNRGSGGESYNEQFF
.,TRBJ1-4,.,TRBV5-1,TGCGCCAGCAGCCCTAATAAGAGGGAAAAACTGTTTTTT,CASSPNKREKLFF
.,TRBJ2-3,.,TRBV7-7,TGTGCCAGCGGGGCTAGCACAGATACGCAGTATTTT,CASGASTDTQYF
.,TRBJ1-6,.,TRBV6-1,TGTGCCAGCAGTGTCCAACGCGGGCAGGGGAGTTCGTTGTATAATTCACCCCTCCACTTT,CASSVQRGQGSSLYNSPLHF
.,TRBJ2-7,TRBD2,TRBV4-1,TGCGCCAGCAGCCAAATACTAGCGGGGGGGCTTCTAAACGAGCAGTACTTC,CASSQILAGGLLNEQYF
.,TRBJ1-2,.,TRBV7-9,TGTGCCAGCAGCTTAGCAGGGGAAGGGGTAAATGGCTACACCTTC,CASSLAGEGVNGYTF
.,TRBJ2-2,TRBD1,TRBV19,TGTGCCAGTAGCCGGGACAGGGCTACCGGGGAGCTGTTTTTT,CASSRDRATGELFF
.,TRBJ2-2,.,TRBV6-6,TGTGCCAGCAGTTTCCCGGGCACCGGGGAGCTGTTTTTT,CASSFPGTGELFF
.,TRBJ1-5,.,TRBV27,TGTGCCAGCAGTTTCGGGGGAGGGGAGCCCCAGCATTTT,CASSFGGGEPQHF
.,TRBJ1-4,.,TRBV7-2,TGTGCCAGCAGCACCCGGAGGGAGGTTGAAAAACTGTTTTTT,CASSTRREVEKLFF
once,TRBJ1-3,.,TRBV6-5,TGTGCCAGCAGTTACTCCCCAGGCCTCTCTGGAAACACCATATATTTT,CASSYSPGLSGNTIYF
few,TRBJ1-2,TRBD1,TRBV2,TGTGCCAGCAGTGGGACAGGGGGTAGCTATGGCTACACCTTC,CASSGTGGSYGYTF